This TCR beta chain was sequenced in a study of technical replicates of blood from several donors. Method: immunoSEQ multiplex PCR; TCRdb's copy keeps in-frame clones and lacks some. The sample lists roughly 51,000 clones; around 93% were seen once. Sequenced: PBMCs. This receptor was obtained from a human donor in good health. Some clones in this sample may be carry-over from other donors' samples.

The CDR3 sequence: CASGLTGSEGYTF. In DNA form, the CDR3 reads TGTGCTAGTGGTTTAACAGGGAGTGAAGGCTACACCTTC. The gene calls are TRBV12-5 and TRBJ1-2; a weak D match, TRBD1 (6 bases). V lost 3 bases and J 8 bases, leaving 13 bases between the germline ends. The CDR3 loop spans 13 amino acids. Germline V gene data show CDR1 as LGHNT and CDR2 as FRNRAP.